Listed below are T cell receptor beta chains from one sample, sequenced in a study of T cell responses to AZD1222 COVID-19 vaccine. TCRdb's copy holds only in-frame clones and misses some; the assay was immunoSEQ multiplex PCR. Here the sample spans fewer than 200,000 clones, roughly 88% being singletons. The sequenced sample was peripheral blood, obtained 28 days after the second AZD1222 dose. Source of these receptors: an adult who received the AZD1222 COVID-19 vaccine. Both conserved end residues are part of each CDR3. A D gene is named only where the DNA matches it firmly. A row's size may be missing; if present it is once, few, many or a size class.

NA,TRBV6-2/TRBV6-3,TRBJ1-5,NA,CASSYTAGTNMDF,TGTGCCAGCAGTTACACAGCCGGGACTAATATGGATTTT
once,TRBV9,TRBJ2-3,NA,CASSPTGPGGTDTQYF,TGTGCCAGCAGCCCGACCGGACCGGGGGGCACAGATACGCAGTATTTT
few,TRBV9,TRBJ2-2,NA,CASSARTEAATGELFF,TGTGCCAGCAGCGCGCGGACGGAGGCAGCGACCGGGGAGCTGTTTTTT
NA,TRBV18,TRBJ2-7,NA,CASSRGTLYEQYF,TGTGCCAGCTCCAGGGGAACTTTGTACGAGCAGTACTTC
once,TRBV19,TRBJ2-5,TRBD1,CASSGTGGRETQYF,TGTGCCAGTAGTGGGACAGGGGGGCGAGAGACCCAGTACTTC
NA,TRBV5-4,TRBJ2-6,NA,CASSLAGFSGANVLTF,TGTGCCAGCAGCCTTGCGGGGTTCTCTGGGGCCAACGTCCTGACTTTC
NA,TRBV24-1,TRBJ1-4,NA,CATSESGYEKLFF,TGTGCCACCAGTGAGTCAGGTTATGAAAAACTGTTTTTT
NA,TRBV28,TRBJ2-7,TRBD1,CASSLPGQGSYEQYF,TGTGCCAGCAGTTTACCGGGACAGGGGTCCTACGAGCAGTACTTC
once,TRBV7-2,TRBJ1-3,TRBD1,CASSLGQGAVNTIYF,TGTGCCAGCAGCCTAGGACAGGGGGCGGTAAACACCATATATTTT
NA,TRBV11-2,TRBJ2-3,TRBD2,CASSFRLAAEWTQYF,TGTGCCAGCAGCTTTCGACTAGCGGCGGAGTGGACGCAGTATTTT
NA,TRBV28,TRBJ1-3,TRBD1,CASSYSTGTGNTIYF,TGTGCCAGCAGCTACTCGACAGGGACAGGAAACACCATATATTTT
NA,TRBV19,TRBJ2-7,TRBD1,CASSPGTGPLYEQYF,TGTGCCAGTAGTCCCGGGACAGGGCCTCTCTACGAGCAGTACTTC
NA,TRBV9,TRBJ1-3,TRBD1,CASSVATGPGNTIYF,TGTGCCAGCAGCGTAGCGACAGGGCCTGGAAACACCATATATTTT
NA,TRBV28,TRBJ2-7,NA,CASSSSQGGAWEQYF,TGTGCCAGCAGTTCTTCACAGGGTGGTGCGTGGGAGCAGTACTTC
NA,TRBV3-1/TRBV3-2,TRBJ2-3,NA,CASSPERGGQADTQYF,TGTGCCAGCAGCCCCGAGAGGGGGGGGCAGGCAGATACGCAGTATTTT
NA,TRBV7-2,TRBJ2-5,NA,CASSLEYYQTQYF,TGTGCCAGCAGCTTAGAGTACTATCAGACCCAGTACTTC
once,TRBV5-1,TRBJ1-4,NA,CASSPDSPNEKLFF,TGCGCCAGCAGTCCAGACAGCCCGAATGAAAAACTGTTTTTT
NA,TRBV5-1,TRBJ2-1,NA,CASSPKRTLAWDNEQFF,TGCGCCAGCAGCCCTAAAAGGACCCTGGCTTGGGACAATGAGCAGTTCTTC
NA,TRBV9,TRBJ2-7,NA,CASSVAGPTGEQYF,TGTGCCAGCAGCGTAGCAGGGCCCACTGGGGAGCAGTACTTC
once,TRBV9,TRBJ2-1,NA,CASSVGGPLAYNEQFF,TGTGCCAGCAGCGTAGGAGGGCCCTTAGCATACAATGAGCAGTTCTTC
NA,TRBV2,TRBJ2-7,NA,CASTEDSFYEQYF,TGTGCCAGCACCGAGGACAGTTTCTACGAGCAGTACTTC
NA,TRBV6-4,TRBJ2-5,TRBD1,CASSDCRGRQETQYF,TGTGCCAGCAGTGACTGTAGGGGGCGCCAAGAGACCCAGTACTTC
NA,TRBV27,TRBJ1-2,NA,CASRFGGGYGYTF,TGTGCCAGCAGATTCGGGGGTGGCTATGGCTACACCTTC
few,TRBV19,TRBJ1-1,NA,CASSTGQMNTEAFF,TGTGCCAGTAGTACGGGACAAATGAACACTGAAGCTTTCTTT
NA,TRBV5-4,TRBJ2-7,NA,CASSSRAVSYEQYF,TGTGCCAGCAGCTCCAGGGCGGTTTCCTACGAGCAGTACTTC
NA,TRBV27,TRBJ1-3,NA,CASSPKRDSGNTIYF,TGTGCCAGCAGTCCCAAAAGGGACTCTGGAAACACCATATATTTT
NA,TRBV7-3,TRBJ2-5,NA,CASSQNPGRETQYF,TGTGCCAGCAGCCAAAACCCGGGGAGGGAGACCCAGTACTTC
NA,TRBV5-4,TRBJ1-2,NA,CASSSFYGYTF,TGTGCCAGCAGCTCATTCTATGGCTACACCTTC